Following are 22 T cell receptor beta chains from one sample sequenced in a study of T cell repertoires in cytomegalovirus infection. TCRdb processed the reads anew with MiXCR; each CDR3 protein has one entry. The sample carries 200,000 to 300,000 distinct CDR3 sequences, 6.5% recorded once. The sequencing input was PBMCs. The source is a human donor in good health (CMV status not recorded). Some clones in this sample may be carry-over from other donors' samples.

In this sample, this clonotype turned up many times. This sequence joins TRBV20-1 and TRBJ1-1; D is ambiguous. Trimming shortened V by 6 bases and J by 1 base, and 15 bases separated the two germline ends. This CDR3 spans 14 amino acids. The germline V gene has CDR1 DFQATT and CDR2 SNEGSKA (reference sequence). The CDR3 DNA is TGCAGTGCCGTGCCTCGGACGGCGAACACTGAAGCTTTCTTT. It specifies CSAVPRTANTEAFF.

The CDR3 here is CASSLRLASLVVLTF. The CDR3 DNA reads TGTGCCAGCAGTTTACGACTAGCGTCCCTGGTCGTCCTGACTTTC. The chain couples TRBV12-3 or TRBV12-4 to TRBJ2-6, with 8 bases lining up with TRBD2. The junction had 9 bases not matched to a gene; V was cut back by 2 bases and J by 12 bases. The CDR3 contains 15 residues.

This clonotype was found many times. The rearrangement links TRBV12-3 or TRBV12-4 to TRBJ2-5; TRBD1 matches 10 bases. The J segment lost 1 base and the V segment lost 2 bases, leaving 1 base of the junction unmatched. This CDR3 contains 15 residues. CDR3 sequence reads: CASSLRTGGQETQYF. CDR3 DNA: TGTGCCAGCAGTTTAAGGACAGGGGGCCAAGAGACCCAGTACTTC.

This clonotype has at least ten counts. J is TRBJ2-1 and V is TRBV5-1; D ambiguous. The CDR3 covers 18 residues. V lost 0 bases and J lost 2, with 18 bases in between. Germline CDR1 and CDR2: SGHRS and YFSETQ. The CDR3: CASSLGPPEIRAYNEQFF. The CDR3 coding sequence is TGCGCCAGCAGCTTGGGGCCTCCCGAGATCAGAGCCTACAATGAGCAGTTCTTC.

The table lists this clonotype with many counts. This chain uses TRBV7-9 with TRBJ1-1; unclear D gene. Per germline, CDR1 SEHNR and CDR2 FQNEAQ (reference sequence). Trimming pared 6 bases from V and 1 base from J, leaving 9 bases between. The CDR3 sequence is 13 residues long. DNA of the CDR3: TGTGCCAGCAGATTTCGGGGGAACACTGAAGCTTTCTTT. It translates to CASRFRGNTEAFF.

The chain is built from TRBV12-3 or TRBV12-4 and TRBJ1-1; no clear D gene. This CDR3 is built from 10 residues. Trimming took 5 bases from V and 11 from J, leaving 9 bases between them. This chain's CDR3 is CASSGLWAFF. CDR3 bases: TGTGCCAGCAGTGGGCTTTGGGCTTTCTTT.

This clonotype was recorded at least ten times. V and J are TRBV20-1 and TRBJ1-5; no clear D gene. CDR3 length: 14 amino acids. Germline CDR1 DFQATT, CDR2 SNEGSKA (reference sequence). The germline V and J ends were trimmed by 1 base and 0 bases, with 7 bases remaining between them. The CDR3 spells CSARVGGSNQPQHF. CDR3 coding DNA: TGCAGTGCTAGAGTAGGCGGTAGCAATCAGCCCCAGCATTTT.

Many counts were recorded for this clonotype. V is TRBV20-1 and J is TRBJ2-5, with 9 bases fitting TRBD1. V dropped 5 bases and J dropped 1; count of bases not matched to a gene: 2. The CDR3 length is 13 residues. The germline gives CDR1 DFQATT, CDR2 SNEGSKA (reference sequence). The CDR3 bases are TGCAGTGCTCCGGACAGGGGCCAAGAGACCCAGTACTTC. Translating it yields CSAPDRGQETQYF.

This clonotype was seen only a few times. The chain couples TRBV18 to TRBJ1-1; the match to TRBD1 covers 7 bases. The germline gives CDR1 KGHSH, CDR2 LQKENI. The trim removed 2 bases at V and 1 base at J, leaving 4 bases unmatched. This CDR3 is 15 amino acids long. As DNA, the CDR3 is TGTGCCAGCTCACCAATGGCAGGGGGGAACACTGAAGCTTTCTTT. Residues: CASSPMAGGNTEAFF. The variable domain in full, with the rest retrieved from reference TRBV18 and TRBJ1-1, is NAGVMQNPRHLVRRRGQEARLRCSPMKGHSHVYWYRQLPEEGLKFMVYLQKENIIDESGMPKERFSAEFPKEGPSILRIQQVVRGDSAAYFCASSPMAGGNTEAFFGQGTRLTVV.

The chain combines TRBV12-3 or TRBV12-4 with TRBJ2-1, with 13 bases fitting TRBD2. The CDR3 loop spans 20 amino acids. The trim removed 1 base at V and 0 bases at J, leaving 9 bases unmatched. CDR3 nucleotides: TGTGCCAGCAGTTTAGTAGAACTAGCGGGGGGGCTGAGCTCCTACAATGAGCAGTTCTTC. It is translated as CASSLVELAGGLSSYNEQFF.

This clonotype was seen many times. This chain joins TRBV5-1 and TRBJ2-2; D remains unclear. CDR1 SGHRS and CDR2 YFSETQ come from the germline V gene. V lost 0 bases and J 5 bases, leaving 11 bases between the germline ends. The CDR3 spans 15 residues. CDR3 amino acids: CASSLDQLNTGELFF. The CDR3 bases are TGCGCCAGCAGCTTGGACCAACTGAATACCGGGGAGCTGTTTTTT.

This clonotype was seen at least ten times. V is TRBV20-1 and J is TRBJ2-1; D unresolved. CDR1 DFQATT and CDR2 SNEGSKA come from the germline V gene (reference sequence). With 4 bases removed from V and 9 bases from J, the gap between germline ends came to 10 bases. The CDR3 has 11 residues. CDR3 residues: CSANWPGEQFF. As DNA, the CDR3 is TGCAGTGCTAACTGGCCTGGTGAGCAGTTCTTC.

This clonotype came up many times. J is TRBJ2-4 and V is TRBV11-2; 7 nucleotides line up with TRBD1. This CDR3 has 15 residues. Germline values: CDR1 SGHAT, CDR2 FQNNGV. V shed 0 bases and J 7 bases; nucleotides not matched to a gene: 6. CDR3 amino acids: CASSLEHRGRNIQYF. Written as DNA, the CDR3 is TGTGCCAGCAGCTTAGAGCACAGGGGTAGGAACATTCAGTACTTC.

The chain links TRBV6-2 or TRBV6-3 to TRBJ2-2; 9 nucleotides agree with TRBD1. After removal of 4 bases from V and 4 bases from J, the junction contained 10 bases not matched to a gene. Germline V gene data show CDR1 as MNHEY and CDR2 as SVGEGT. CDR3 length: 17 amino acids. DNA for the CDR3: TGTGCCAGCAGTTTCTCCCCGGGGACAGGGACCACCGGGGAGCTGTTTTTT. This encodes CASSFSPGTGTTGELFF.

As DNA, the CDR3 is TGCAGCGTTGGGGACAGGGGGAACTATGGCTACACCTTC. The encoded protein is CSVGDRGNYGYTF. The chain uses TRBV29-1 and TRBJ1-2; 11 nucleotides line up with TRBD1. V lost 4 bases, J lost 2 bases, and 0 bases stayed unmatched. Germline V gives CDR1 SQVTM, CDR2 ANQGSEA. The CDR3 is 13 amino acids.

This clonotype came up a few times. The chain combines TRBV20-1 with TRBJ1-1; no reliable D call. There are 13 residues in the CDR3. From germline, CDR1 is DFQATT and CDR2 SNEGSKA (reference sequence). Between the trimmed V and J ends, which lost 0 bases and 0 bases, there was a span of 5 bases. CDR3 DNA sequence: TGCAGTGCTAGAGAAGGGATGAACACTGAAGCTTTCTTT. This encodes CSAREGMNTEAFF.

This clonotype was seen ten or more times. The chain combines TRBV6-5 with TRBJ2-7; 7 positions match TRBD2. The J segment lost 1 base and the V segment lost 5 bases, leaving 32 bases of the junction unmatched. This CDR3 is built from 23 residues. CDR1 is MNHEY and CDR2 is SVGAGI in the germline V gene. The CDR3 sequence is CASSPLAGVVRSGTRSRSYEQYF. The CDR3 region has the DNA TGTGCCAGCAGTCCTCTTGCGGGGGTAGTTCGATCCGGGACTCGCTCGAGGTCCTACGAGCAGTACTTC.

The chain combines TRBV28 with TRBJ2-5, with D possibly matching TRBD1 (5 bases). The germline gives CDR1 MDHEN, CDR2 SYDVKM. This CDR3 spans 15 amino acids. V was clipped by 2 bases and J by 2 bases, with 12 bases between them. The CDR3 nucleotides are TGTGCCAGCAGTTTAATGCAGGGCCTTCAAGAGACCCAGTACTTC. Translation gives CASSLMQGLQETQYF.

This clonotype was recorded many times. This chain connects TRBV20-1 to TRBJ2-7, with 9 bases fitting TRBD1. Trimming cost V 1 base and J 3 bases; bases outside gene matches: 10. The CDR3 is 16 amino acids. CDR1 and CDR2 (germline): DFQATT, SNEGSKA (reference sequence). CDR3 residues: CSARGSAQGASYEQYF. The CDR3 region has the DNA TGCAGTGCTAGAGGCTCCGCACAGGGGGCGAGCTACGAGCAGTACTTC.

This clonotype has a count of ten or more. This chain connects TRBV20-1 to TRBJ1-1, with D perhaps matching TRBD1 (6 bases). The CDR3 is 13 residues long. V lost 0 bases, J lost 6 bases, and 11 bases lay in between. The germline V gene has CDR1 DFQATT and CDR2 SNEGSKA (reference sequence). CDR3 region: CSARDRAGAEAFF. CDR3 nucleotide sequence: TGCAGTGCTAGAGATCGGGCAGGGGCTGAAGCTTTCTTT.

This clonotype was seen repeatedly, ten times or more. V gene TRBV7-2 combines with J gene TRBJ1-1, with unresolved D. V lost 1 base and J 3 bases, leaving 12 bases between the germline ends. From germline, CDR1 is SGHTA and CDR2 FQGNSA. This CDR3 spans 15 amino acids. CDR3 sequence reads: CASSLVDMAYTEAFF. The CDR3 coding sequence is TGTGCCAGCAGCTTAGTAGATATGGCTTACACTGAAGCTTTCTTT. The full variable domain, its missing parts supplied by reference TRBV7-2 and TRBJ1-1, is GAGVSQSPSNKVTEKGKDVELRCDPISGHTALYWYRQSLGQGLEFLIYFQGNSAPDKSGLPSDRFSAERTGGSVSTLTIQRTQQEDSAVYLCASSLVDMAYTEAFFGQGTRLTVV.

This clonotype was seen many times. This chain links TRBV20-1 with TRBJ2-5; TRBD1 might be the D (6 bases). Germline-derived CDR1 and CDR2 are DFQATT and SNEGSKA (reference sequence). CDR3 length: 14 amino acids. Trimming left V 5 bases short and J 4 bases short, with 17 bases between. DNA of the CDR3: TGCAGTGCTCCCCCCGGGACAAGAGGAGAGACCCAGTACTTC. It specifies CSAPPGTRGETQYF.